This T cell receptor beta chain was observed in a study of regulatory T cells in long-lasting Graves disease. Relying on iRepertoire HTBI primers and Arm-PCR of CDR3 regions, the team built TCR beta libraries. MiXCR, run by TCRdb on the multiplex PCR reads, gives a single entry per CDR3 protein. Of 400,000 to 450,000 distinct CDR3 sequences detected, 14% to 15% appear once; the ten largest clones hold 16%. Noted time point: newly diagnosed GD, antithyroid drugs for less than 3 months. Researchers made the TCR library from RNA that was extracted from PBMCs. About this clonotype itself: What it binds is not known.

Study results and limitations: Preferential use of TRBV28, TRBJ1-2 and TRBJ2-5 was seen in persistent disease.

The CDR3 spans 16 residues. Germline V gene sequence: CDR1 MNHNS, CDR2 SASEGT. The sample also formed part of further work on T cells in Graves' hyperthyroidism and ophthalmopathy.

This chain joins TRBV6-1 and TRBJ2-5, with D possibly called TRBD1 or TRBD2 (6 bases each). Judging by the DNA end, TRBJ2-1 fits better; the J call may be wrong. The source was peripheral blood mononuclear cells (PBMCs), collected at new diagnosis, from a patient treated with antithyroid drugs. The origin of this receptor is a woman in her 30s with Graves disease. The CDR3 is CASSEAAGGHAGEQFF. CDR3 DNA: TGTGCCAGCAGTGAAGCGGCCGGGGGACATGCGGGGGAGCAGTTCTTC.